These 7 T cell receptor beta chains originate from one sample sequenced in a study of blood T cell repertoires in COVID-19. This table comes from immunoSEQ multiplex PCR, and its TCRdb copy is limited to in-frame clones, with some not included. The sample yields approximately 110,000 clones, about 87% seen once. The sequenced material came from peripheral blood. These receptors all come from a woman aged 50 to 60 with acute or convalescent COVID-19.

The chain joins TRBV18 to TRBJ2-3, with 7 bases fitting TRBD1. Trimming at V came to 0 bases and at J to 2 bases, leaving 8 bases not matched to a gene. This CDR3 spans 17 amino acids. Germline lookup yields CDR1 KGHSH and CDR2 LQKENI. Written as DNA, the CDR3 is TGTGCCAGCTCACCACCGACAGGGATGCAGGACACAGATACGCAGTATTTT. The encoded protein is CASSPPTGMQDTDTQYF.

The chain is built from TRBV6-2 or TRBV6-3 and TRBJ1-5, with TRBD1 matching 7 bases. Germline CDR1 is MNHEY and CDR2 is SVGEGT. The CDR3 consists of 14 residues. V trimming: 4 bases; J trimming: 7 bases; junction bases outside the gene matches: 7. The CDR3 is CASSFSTGSQPQHF. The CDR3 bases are TGTGCCAGCAGTTTCTCGACAGGGTCCCAGCCCCAGCATTTT.

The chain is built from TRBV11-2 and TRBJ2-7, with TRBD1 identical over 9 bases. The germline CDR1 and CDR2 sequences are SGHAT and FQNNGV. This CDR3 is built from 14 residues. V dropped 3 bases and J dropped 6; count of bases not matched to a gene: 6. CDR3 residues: CASSLDRGVSEQYF. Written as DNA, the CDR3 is TGTGCCAGCAGCTTGGACAGGGGAGTCAGCGAGCAGTACTTC.

The CDR3 spells CASRGQGSHEQYF. In DNA form, the CDR3 reads TGTGCCAGCAGGGGACAGGGTTCCCACGAGCAGTACTTC. The chain carries TRBV6-6 and TRBJ2-7; TRBD1 aligns across 9 bases. V trimming: 6 bases; J trimming: 5 bases; junction bases outside the gene matches: 5. Germline V gives CDR1 MNHNY, CDR2 SVGAGI (reference sequence). This CDR3 is built from 13 residues.

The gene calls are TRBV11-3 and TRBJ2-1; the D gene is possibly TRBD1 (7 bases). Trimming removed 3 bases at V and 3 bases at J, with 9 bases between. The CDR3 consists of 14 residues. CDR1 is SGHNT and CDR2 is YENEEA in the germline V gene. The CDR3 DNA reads TGTGCCAGCAGCTTCCAGGGGGGCTACAATGAGCAGTTCTTC. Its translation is CASSFQGGYNEQFF.

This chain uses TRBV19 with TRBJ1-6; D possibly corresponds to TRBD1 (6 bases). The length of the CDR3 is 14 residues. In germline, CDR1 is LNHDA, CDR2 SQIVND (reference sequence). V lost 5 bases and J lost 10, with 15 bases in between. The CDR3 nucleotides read TGTGCCAGTAGTTCCGGACAGTGGGGATCACCCCTCCACTTT. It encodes CASSSGQWGSPLHF.

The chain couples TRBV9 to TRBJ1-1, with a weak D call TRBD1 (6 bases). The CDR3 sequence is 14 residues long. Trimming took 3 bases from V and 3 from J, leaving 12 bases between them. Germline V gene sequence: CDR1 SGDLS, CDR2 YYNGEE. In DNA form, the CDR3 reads TGTGCCAGCAGCGCCGTACAGGGCGACACTGAAGCTTTCTTT. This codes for CASSAVQGDTEAFF.